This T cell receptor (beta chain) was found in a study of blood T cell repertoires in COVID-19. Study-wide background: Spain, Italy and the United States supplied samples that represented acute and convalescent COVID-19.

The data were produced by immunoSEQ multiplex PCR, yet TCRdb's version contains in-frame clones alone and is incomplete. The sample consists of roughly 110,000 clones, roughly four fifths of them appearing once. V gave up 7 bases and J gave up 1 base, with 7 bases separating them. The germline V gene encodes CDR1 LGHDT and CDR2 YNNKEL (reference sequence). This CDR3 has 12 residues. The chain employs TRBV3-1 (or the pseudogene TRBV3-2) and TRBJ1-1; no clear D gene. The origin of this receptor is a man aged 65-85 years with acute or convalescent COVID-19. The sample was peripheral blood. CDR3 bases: TGTGCCAGCATGCGGGGGAACACTGAAGCTTTCTTT. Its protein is CASMRGNTEAFF.